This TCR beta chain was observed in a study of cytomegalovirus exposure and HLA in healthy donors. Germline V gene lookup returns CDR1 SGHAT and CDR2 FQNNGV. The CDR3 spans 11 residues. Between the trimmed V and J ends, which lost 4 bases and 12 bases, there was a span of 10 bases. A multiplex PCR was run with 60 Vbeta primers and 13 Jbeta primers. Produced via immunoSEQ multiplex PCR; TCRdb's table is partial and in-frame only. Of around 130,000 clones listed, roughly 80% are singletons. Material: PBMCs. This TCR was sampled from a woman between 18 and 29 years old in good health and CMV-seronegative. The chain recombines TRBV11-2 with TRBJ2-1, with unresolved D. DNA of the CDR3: TGTGCCAGCAGCTACTATGCTGGGCAGTTCTTC. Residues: CASSYYAGQFF.